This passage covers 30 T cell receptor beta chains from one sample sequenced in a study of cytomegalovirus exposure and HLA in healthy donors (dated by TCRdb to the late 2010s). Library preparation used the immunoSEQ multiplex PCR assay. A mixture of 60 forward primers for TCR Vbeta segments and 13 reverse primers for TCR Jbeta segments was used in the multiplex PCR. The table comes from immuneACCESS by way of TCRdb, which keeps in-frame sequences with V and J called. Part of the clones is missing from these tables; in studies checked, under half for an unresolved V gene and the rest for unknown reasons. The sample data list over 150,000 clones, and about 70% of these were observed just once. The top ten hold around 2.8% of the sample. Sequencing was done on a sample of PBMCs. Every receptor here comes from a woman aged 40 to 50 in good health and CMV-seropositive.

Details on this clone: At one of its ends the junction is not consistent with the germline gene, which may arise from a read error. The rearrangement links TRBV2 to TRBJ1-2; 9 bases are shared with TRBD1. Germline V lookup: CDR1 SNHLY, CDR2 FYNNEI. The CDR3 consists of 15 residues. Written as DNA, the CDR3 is TGTGCCAGCAGCGCGTGGGGACAGGGTGTCTATGGCTACCCCTTC. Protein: CASSAWGQGVYGYPF.

CDR3 in amino acids: CASSPSSGGSYEQYF. In nucleotides, the CDR3 is TGCGCCAGCAGCCCCTCTAGCGGGGGCTCCTACGAGCAGTACTTC. This chain uses TRBV4-1 with TRBJ2-7; 10 bases are shared with TRBD2. V trimming: 4 bases; J trimming: 0 bases; junction bases outside the gene matches: 3. Per the germline V gene, CDR1 is MGHRA and CDR2 is YSYEKL. There are 15 residues in the CDR3.

As DNA, the CDR3 is TGCGCCAGCAGCCGCCTTTCCGGCAGGGGGACGGACGAGCAGTACTTC. Translating gives CASSRLSGRGTDEQYF. V is TRBV4-1 and J is TRBJ2-5; 7 bases agree with TRBD1. The DNA end favors TRBJ2-7, so the J call may be wrong. Germline lookup yields CDR1 MGHRA and CDR2 YSYEKL. The CDR3 is 16 amino acids.

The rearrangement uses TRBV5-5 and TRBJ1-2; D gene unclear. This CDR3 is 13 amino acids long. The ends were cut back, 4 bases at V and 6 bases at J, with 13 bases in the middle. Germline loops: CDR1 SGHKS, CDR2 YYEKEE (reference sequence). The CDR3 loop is CASSLTEVHGYTF. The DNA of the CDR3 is TGTGCCAGCAGCCTCACCGAGGTCCATGGCTACACCTTC.

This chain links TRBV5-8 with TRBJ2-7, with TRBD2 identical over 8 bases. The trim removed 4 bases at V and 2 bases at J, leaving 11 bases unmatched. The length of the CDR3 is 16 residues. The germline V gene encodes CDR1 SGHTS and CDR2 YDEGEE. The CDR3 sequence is CASSTPLAAWPYEQYF. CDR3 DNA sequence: TGTGCCAGCAGCACCCCACTAGCGGCGTGGCCCTACGAGCAGTACTTC.

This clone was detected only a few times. For the CDR3, the DNA is TGTGCCAGTAGTATCGTTGGGGGACAGCTAGCCAAAAACATTCAGTACTTC. It translates to CASSIVGGQLAKNIQYF. V usage is TRBV19 and J usage is TRBJ2-4, with 7 bases fitting TRBD1. Germline V lookup: CDR1 LNHDA, CDR2 SQIVND (reference sequence). The junction had 8 bases not matched to a gene; V was cut back by 3 bases and J by 0 bases. The CDR3 contains 17 residues. Drawing the rest from reference TRBV19 and TRBJ2-4, the complete variable domain is DGGITQSPKYLFRKEGQNVTLSCEQNLNHDAMYWYRQDPGQGLRLIYYSQIVNDFQKGDIAEGYSVSREKKESFPLTVTSAQKNPTAFYLCASSIVGGQLAKNIQYFGAGTRLSVL.

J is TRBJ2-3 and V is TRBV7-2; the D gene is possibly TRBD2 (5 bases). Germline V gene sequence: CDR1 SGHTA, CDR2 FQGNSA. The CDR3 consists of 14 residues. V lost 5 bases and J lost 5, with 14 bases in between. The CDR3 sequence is CASSPNRGRDTQYF. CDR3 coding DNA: TGTGCCAGCAGCCCGAACCGGGGTAGAGATACGCAGTATTTT.

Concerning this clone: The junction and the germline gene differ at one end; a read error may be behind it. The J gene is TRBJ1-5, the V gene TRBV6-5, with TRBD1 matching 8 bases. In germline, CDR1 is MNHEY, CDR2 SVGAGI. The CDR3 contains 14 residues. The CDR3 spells CASSDRGSSQPQNF. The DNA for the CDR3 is TGTGCCAGCAGTGACAGGGGCTCTAGTCAGCCCCAGAATTTT.

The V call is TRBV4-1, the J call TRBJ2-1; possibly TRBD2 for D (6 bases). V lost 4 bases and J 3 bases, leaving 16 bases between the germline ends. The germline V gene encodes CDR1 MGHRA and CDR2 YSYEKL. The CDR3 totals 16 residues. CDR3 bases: TGCGCCAGCAGCCTGGAAGACGGACTATTCTACAATGAGCAGTTCTTC. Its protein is CASSLEDGLFYNEQFF.

CDR3 region: CASSWDKTNYGYTF. The CDR3 nucleotides read TGCGCCAGCAGCTGGGACAAAACTAACTATGGCTACACCTTC. The rearrangement uses TRBV5-1 and TRBJ1-2, with D possibly being TRBD1 (6 bases). V was pared by 3 bases and J by 0 bases, with 9 bases between. This CDR3 contains 14 residues. CDR1 and CDR2 from the germline V gene are SGHRS and YFSETQ.

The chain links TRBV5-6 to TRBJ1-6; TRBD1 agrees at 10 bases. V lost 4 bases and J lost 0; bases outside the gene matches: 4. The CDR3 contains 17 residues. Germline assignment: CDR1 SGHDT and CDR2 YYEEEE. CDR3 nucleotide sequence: TGTGCCAGCAGCCTCAGGACAGGGGGCTCCTATAATTCACCCCTCCACTTT. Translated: CASSLRTGGSYNSPLHF.

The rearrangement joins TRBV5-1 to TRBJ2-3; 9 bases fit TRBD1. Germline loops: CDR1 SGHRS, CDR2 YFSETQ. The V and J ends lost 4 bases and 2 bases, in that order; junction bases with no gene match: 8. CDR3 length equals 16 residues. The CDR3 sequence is CASSPLDRGNTDTQYF. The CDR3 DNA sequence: TGCGCCAGCAGCCCACTGGACAGGGGCAACACAGATACGCAGTATTTT.

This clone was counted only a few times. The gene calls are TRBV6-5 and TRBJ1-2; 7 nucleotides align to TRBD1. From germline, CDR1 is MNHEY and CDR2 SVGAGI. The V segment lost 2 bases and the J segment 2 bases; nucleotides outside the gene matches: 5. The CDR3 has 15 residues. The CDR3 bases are TGTGCCAGCAGTTACGCGATGGGACAGAACTATGGCTACACCTTC. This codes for CASSYAMGQNYGYTF.

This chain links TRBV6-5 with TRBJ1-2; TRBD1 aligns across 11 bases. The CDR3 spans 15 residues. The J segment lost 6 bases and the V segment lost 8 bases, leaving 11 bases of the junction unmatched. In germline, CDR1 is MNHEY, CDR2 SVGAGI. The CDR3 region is CASARTGGAENGYTF. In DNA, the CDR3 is TGTGCCAGCGCAAGGACAGGGGGCGCGGAAAATGGCTACACCTTC.

The CDR3 protein is CAWSVLAGGRDTGELFF. CDR3 bases: TGTGCCTGGAGTGTTTTAGCGGGAGGGCGTGACACCGGGGAGCTGTTTTTT. The chain combines TRBV30 with TRBJ2-2, with 11 positions matching TRBD2. This CDR3 has 17 amino acids. Germline V gives CDR1 GTSNPN, CDR2 SVGIG (reference sequence). V lost 0 bases and J lost 3; bases outside the gene matches: 6.

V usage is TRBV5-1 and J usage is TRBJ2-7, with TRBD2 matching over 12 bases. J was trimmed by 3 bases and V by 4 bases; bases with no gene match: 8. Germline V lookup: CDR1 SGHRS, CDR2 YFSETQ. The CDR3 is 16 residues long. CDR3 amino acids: CASSLETSGGYYEQYF. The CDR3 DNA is TGCGCCAGCAGCCTTGAGACTAGCGGGGGATACTACGAGCAGTACTTC. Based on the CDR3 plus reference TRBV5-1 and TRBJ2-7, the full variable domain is KAGVTQTPRYLIKTRGQQVTLSCSPISGHRSVSWYQQTPGQGLQFLFEYFSETQRNKGNFPGRFSGRQFSNSRSEMNVSTLELGDSALYLCASSLETSGGYYEQYFGPGTRLTVT.

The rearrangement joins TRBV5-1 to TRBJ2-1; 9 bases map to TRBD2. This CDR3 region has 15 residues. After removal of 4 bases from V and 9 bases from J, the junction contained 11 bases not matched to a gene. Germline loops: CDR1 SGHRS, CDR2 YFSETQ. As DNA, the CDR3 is TGCGCCAGCAGCAAGACGGCGGGGGGGGCTGGTGAGCAGTTCTTC. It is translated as CASSKTAGGAGEQFF.

CDR3 region: CASSEQPGSYEQYF. DNA of the CDR3: TGTGCCAGCAGCGAACAACCGGGCTCCTACGAGCAGTACTTC. The chain uses TRBV9 and TRBJ2-7; D is undetermined. Germline-derived CDR1 and CDR2 are SGDLS and YYNGEE. Trimming removed 3 bases from V and 0 bases from J, with 10 bases in between. The CDR3 covers 14 residues.

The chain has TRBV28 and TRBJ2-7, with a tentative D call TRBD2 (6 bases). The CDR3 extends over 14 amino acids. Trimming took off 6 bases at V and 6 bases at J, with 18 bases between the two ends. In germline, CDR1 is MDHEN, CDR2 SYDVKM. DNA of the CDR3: TGTGCCAGCAGAAACCCATCGGGGGTGGGCGAGCAGTACTTC. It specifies CASRNPSGVGEQYF.

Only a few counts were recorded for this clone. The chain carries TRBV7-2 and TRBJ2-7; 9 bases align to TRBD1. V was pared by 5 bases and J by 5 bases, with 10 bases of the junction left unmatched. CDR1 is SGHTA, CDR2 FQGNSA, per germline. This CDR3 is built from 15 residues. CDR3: CASSARTGARNEQYF. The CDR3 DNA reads TGTGCCAGCAGCGCACGGACAGGGGCAAGGAACGAGCAGTACTTC.

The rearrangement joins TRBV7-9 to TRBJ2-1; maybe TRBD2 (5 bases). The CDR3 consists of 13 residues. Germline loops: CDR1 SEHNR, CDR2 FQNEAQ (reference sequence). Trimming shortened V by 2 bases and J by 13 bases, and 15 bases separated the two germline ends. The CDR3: CASSLSVRGGQFF. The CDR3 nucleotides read TGTGCCAGCAGCTTATCCGTCCGGGGTGGACAGTTCTTC.

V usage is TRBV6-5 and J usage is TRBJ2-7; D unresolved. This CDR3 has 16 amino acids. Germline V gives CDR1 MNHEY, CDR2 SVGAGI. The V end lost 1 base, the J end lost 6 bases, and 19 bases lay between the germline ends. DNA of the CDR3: TGTGCCAGCAGTTACTTTCCGTCTTCGATAGTCTCCGAGCAGTACTTC. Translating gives CASSYFPSSIVSEQYF.

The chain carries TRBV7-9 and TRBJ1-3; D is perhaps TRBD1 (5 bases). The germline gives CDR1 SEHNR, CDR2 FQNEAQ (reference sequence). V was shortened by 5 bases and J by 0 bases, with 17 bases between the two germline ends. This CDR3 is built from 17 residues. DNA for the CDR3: TGTGCCAGCAGCCCCGGACGTTGGGGGGACTCTGGAAACACCATATATTTT. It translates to CASSPGRWGDSGNTIYF.

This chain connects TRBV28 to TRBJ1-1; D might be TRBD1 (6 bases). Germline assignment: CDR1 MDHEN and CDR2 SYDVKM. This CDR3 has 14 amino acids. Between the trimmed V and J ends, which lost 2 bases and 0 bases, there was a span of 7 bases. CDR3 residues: CASSLGGLNTEAFF. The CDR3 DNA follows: TGTGCCAGCAGTTTAGGGGGCTTGAACACTGAAGCTTTCTTT.

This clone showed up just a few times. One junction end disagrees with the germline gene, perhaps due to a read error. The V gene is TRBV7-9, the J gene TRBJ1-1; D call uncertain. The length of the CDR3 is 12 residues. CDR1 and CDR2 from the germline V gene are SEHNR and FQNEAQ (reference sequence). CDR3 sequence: CSSSFSAREAFF. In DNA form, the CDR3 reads TGTTCCAGCAGCTTTAGCGCCAGAGAAGCTTTCTTT.

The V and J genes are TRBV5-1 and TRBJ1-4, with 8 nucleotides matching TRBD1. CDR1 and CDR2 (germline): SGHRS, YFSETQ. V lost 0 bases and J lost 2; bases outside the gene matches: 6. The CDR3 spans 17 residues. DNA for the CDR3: TGCGCCAGCAGCTTGGGATCAGGGGGCACTACTAATGAAAAACTGTTTTTT. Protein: CASSLGSGGTTNEKLFF. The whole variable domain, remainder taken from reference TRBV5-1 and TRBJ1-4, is KAGVTQTPRYLIKTRGQQVTLSCSPISGHRSVSWYQQTPGQGLQFLFEYFSETQRNKGNFPGRFSGRQFSNSRSEMNVSTLELGDSALYLCASSLGSGGTTNEKLFFGSGTQLSVL.

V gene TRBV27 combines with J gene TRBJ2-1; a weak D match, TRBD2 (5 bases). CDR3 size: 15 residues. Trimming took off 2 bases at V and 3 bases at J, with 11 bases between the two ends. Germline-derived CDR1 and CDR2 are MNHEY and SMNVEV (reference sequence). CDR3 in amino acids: CASSLTASRYNEQFF. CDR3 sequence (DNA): TGTGCCAGCAGTTTAACGGCTAGCCGCTACAATGAGCAGTTCTTC.

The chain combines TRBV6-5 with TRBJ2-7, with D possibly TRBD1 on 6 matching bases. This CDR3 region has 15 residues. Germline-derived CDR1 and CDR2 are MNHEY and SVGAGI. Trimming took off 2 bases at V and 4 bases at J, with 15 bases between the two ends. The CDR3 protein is CASSYQSRDIYEQYF. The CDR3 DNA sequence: TGTGCCAGCAGTTACCAGTCCCGGGACATTTACGAGCAGTACTTC.

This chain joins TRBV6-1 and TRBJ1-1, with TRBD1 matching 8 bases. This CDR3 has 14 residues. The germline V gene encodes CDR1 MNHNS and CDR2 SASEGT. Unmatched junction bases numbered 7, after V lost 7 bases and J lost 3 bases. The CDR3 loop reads CASTLDRADTEAFF. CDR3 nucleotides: TGTGCCAGCACCTTGGACAGGGCGGACACTGAAGCTTTCTTT.

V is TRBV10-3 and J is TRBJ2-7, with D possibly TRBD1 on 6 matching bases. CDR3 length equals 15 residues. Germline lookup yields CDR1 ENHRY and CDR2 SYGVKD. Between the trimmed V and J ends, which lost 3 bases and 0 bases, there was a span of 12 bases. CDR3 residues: CAISDWTVSSYEQYF. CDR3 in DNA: TGTGCCATCAGTGACTGGACAGTTAGCTCCTACGAGCAGTACTTC.